Listed below are T cell receptor beta chains from one sample, sequenced in a study of T cells in Graves' hyperthyroidism and ophthalmopathy. TCRdb fed the multiplex PCR reads into MiXCR, producing one record per CDR3 protein. The data hold about 600,000 distinct CDR3 sequences, with approximately 15% observed a single time. The source material was blood. All receptors derive from a woman aged 45-65 years with Graves' ophthalmopathy. The CDR3 runs from the conserved cysteine through the conserved F or W. The order of the fields is J gene, CDR3 length, clone size, D gene, V gene, CDR3 DNA, CDR3 protein. The D gene is left open where the match is weak. Only some rows state a clone size, as once, few, many or a class for expanded clones.

j_gene: TRBJ2-1
len: 16
abundance: many
d_gene: TRBD2
v_gene: TRBV6-2/TRBV6-3
CDR3nt: TGTGCCAGCAGTTACTCGGGACTAGCGGGTTTGAATGAGCAGTTCTTC
CDR3aa: CASSYSGLAGLNEQFF

j_gene: TRBJ1-1
len: 14
abundance: many
d_gene: .
v_gene: TRBV30
CDR3nt: TGTGCCTGGACCCGGGGGCTACCAAACACTGAAGCTTTCTTT
CDR3aa: CAWTRGLPNTEAFF

j_gene: TRBJ2-7
len: 15
abundance: few
d_gene: .
v_gene: TRBV6-1
CDR3nt: TGTGCCAGCAGTGAATATCTTTTGGGTGGCGACGAGCAGTACTTC
CDR3aa: CASSEYLLGGDEQYF

j_gene: TRBJ2-1
len: 15
abundance: many
d_gene: .
v_gene: TRBV19
CDR3nt: TGTGCCAGTAGTATATCGGGGGGCCCCCACAATGAGCAGTTCTTC
CDR3aa: CASSISGGPHNEQFF

j_gene: TRBJ1-3
len: 18
abundance: many
d_gene: .
v_gene: TRBV11-2
CDR3nt: TGTGCCAGCAGCTTAAACCTAGTTAGGGGACGGAAAAGAAACACCATATATTTT
CDR3aa: CASSLNLVRGRKRNTIYF

j_gene: TRBJ1-2
len: 13
abundance: few
d_gene: .
v_gene: TRBV9
CDR3nt: TGTGCCAGCAGCCGGGGCCAGAACAACGGCTACACCTTC
CDR3aa: CASSRGQNNGYTF

j_gene: TRBJ1-2
len: 13
abundance: many
d_gene: .
v_gene: TRBV29-1
CDR3nt: TGCAGCGTGGGGACGGATACTGATGGAGGCTACACCTTC
CDR3aa: CSVGTDTDGGYTF

j_gene: TRBJ2-2
len: 13
abundance: .
d_gene: .
v_gene: TRBV9
CDR3nt: TGTGCCAGCAGCGTTTACCTCGGCGGGGAGCTGTTTTTT
CDR3aa: CASSVYLGGELFF

j_gene: TRBJ2-3
len: 16
abundance: few
d_gene: TRBD2
v_gene: TRBV5-1
CDR3nt: TGCGCCAGCAGCTTGGGAGCGGGAGTTGGTACAGATACGCAGTATTTT
CDR3aa: CASSLGAGVGTDTQYF

j_gene: TRBJ2-1
len: 14
abundance: many
d_gene: .
v_gene: TRBV6-2/TRBV6-3
CDR3nt: TGTGCCAGCAGTTACTCGGGCGGTTCGGGGGAGCAGTTCTTC
CDR3aa: CASSYSGGSGEQFF

j_gene: TRBJ2-5
len: 15
abundance: .
d_gene: .
v_gene: TRBV7-2
CDR3nt: TGTGCCAGCAGCTTAAAGGCAGGGCAGGTGGAGACCCAGTACTTC
CDR3aa: CASSLKAGQVETQYF

j_gene: TRBJ2-1
len: 16
abundance: few
d_gene: TRBD2
v_gene: TRBV4-3
CDR3nt: TGCGCCAGCAGCCGAACTAGCGGGAGGTACTACAATGAGCAGTTCTTC
CDR3aa: CASSRTSGRYYNEQFF

j_gene: TRBJ2-1
len: 15
abundance: .
d_gene: TRBD2
v_gene: TRBV20-1
CDR3nt: TGCAGTGCTAGATCGGGACTAGCGGGAGGCAATGAGCAGTTCTTC
CDR3aa: CSARSGLAGGNEQFF

j_gene: TRBJ1-3
len: 12
abundance: many
d_gene: .
v_gene: TRBV30
CDR3nt: TGTGCCTGGAGTGGGCGACAGTACACCATATATTTT
CDR3aa: CAWSGRQYTIYF

j_gene: TRBJ2-1
len: 19
abundance: few
d_gene: .
v_gene: TRBV10-3
CDR3nt: TGTGCCATCAGTGCCCCAGGGGGGTCACTCAGGAACACCTACAATGAGCAGTTCTTC
CDR3aa: CAISAPGGSLRNTYNEQFF

j_gene: TRBJ2-1
len: 16
abundance: .
d_gene: TRBD2
v_gene: TRBV25-1
CDR3nt: TGTGCCAGCCTCGGCGGGAGGGCCAGGTCCTACAATGAGCAGTTCTTC
CDR3aa: CASLGGRARSYNEQFF

j_gene: TRBJ2-1
len: 15
abundance: many
d_gene: .
v_gene: TRBV12-3/TRBV12-4
CDR3nt: TGTGCCAGCAGTTCCGTCTTGGGATACTACAATGAGCAGTTCTTC
CDR3aa: CASSSVLGYYNEQFF

j_gene: TRBJ2-7
len: 16
abundance: few
d_gene: TRBD2
v_gene: TRBV10-2
CDR3nt: TGCGCCAGCCTCCCTAGGGAGACTAGCCGACTGGGCGAGCAGTACTTC
CDR3aa: CASLPRETSRLGEQYF

j_gene: TRBJ2-7
len: 14
abundance: .
d_gene: TRBD2
v_gene: TRBV28
CDR3nt: TGTGCCAGCAGCGGGACTAGCGGGACTCACGAGCAGTACTTC
CDR3aa: CASSGTSGTHEQYF

j_gene: TRBJ1-4
len: 15
abundance: .
d_gene: .
v_gene: TRBV20-1
CDR3nt: TGCAGTGCTAACGGACTGGGCAGGGGAGGGGAAAAACTGTTTTTT
CDR3aa: CSANGLGRGGEKLFF

j_gene: TRBJ1-1
len: 15
abundance: many
d_gene: TRBD1
v_gene: TRBV5-1
CDR3nt: TGCGCCAGCAAAAGACAGGGCGGGGGAGACACTGAAGCTTTCTTT
CDR3aa: CASKRQGGGDTEAFF

j_gene: TRBJ1-1
len: 17
abundance: few
d_gene: TRBD1
v_gene: TRBV10-1
CDR3nt: TGCGCCATAGAATTAATGGACAGGAGGATTTTGAACACTGAAGCTTTCTTT
CDR3aa: CAIELMDRRILNTEAFF

j_gene: TRBJ1-5
len: 14
abundance: many
d_gene: .
v_gene: TRBV5-1
CDR3nt: TGCGCCAGCAGCTTGGGGAATGGCAATCAGCCCCAGCATTTT
CDR3aa: CASSLGNGNQPQHF

j_gene: TRBJ1-6
len: 14
abundance: many
d_gene: .
v_gene: TRBV20-1
CDR3nt: TGCAGTGCTAGAGAGCCTAAAGGGAATTCACCCCTCCACTTT
CDR3aa: CSAREPKGNSPLHF

j_gene: TRBJ1-2
len: 13
abundance: many
d_gene: .
v_gene: TRBV28
CDR3nt: TGTGCCAGCAGTTCGGAAGTACCCTATGGCTACACCTTC
CDR3aa: CASSSEVPYGYTF

j_gene: TRBJ2-3
len: 18
abundance: .
d_gene: TRBD2
v_gene: TRBV6-2/TRBV6-3
CDR3nt: TGTGCCAGCAACTCAGGGTTGGGGAAGCGGGATGGTGCAGATACGCAGTATTTT
CDR3aa: CASNSGLGKRDGADTQYF

j_gene: TRBJ2-7
len: 15
abundance: many
d_gene: .
v_gene: TRBV29-1
CDR3nt: TGCAGCGTTGGGTTTCCCTCGCAGGGAGTTTACGAGCAGTACTTC
CDR3aa: CSVGFPSQGVYEQYF

j_gene: TRBJ2-3
len: 12
abundance: .
d_gene: .
v_gene: TRBV28
CDR3nt: TGTGCCAGCAACCCATCCACAGATACGCAGTATTTT
CDR3aa: CASNPSTDTQYF

j_gene: TRBJ1-2
len: 16
abundance: many
d_gene: TRBD1
v_gene: TRBV5-5
CDR3nt: TGTGCCAGCAATACACCATTGGGGACAGGGGTCCGGGGCTACACCTTC
CDR3aa: CASNTPLGTGVRGYTF

j_gene: TRBJ2-1
len: 17
abundance: .
d_gene: TRBD2
v_gene: TRBV4-2
CDR3nt: TGTGCCAGCAGCCAAGAGCGGGGGGGAGAGGTGTACAATGAGCAGTTCTTC
CDR3aa: CASSQERGGEVYNEQFF

j_gene: TRBJ1-5
len: 18
abundance: many
d_gene: TRBD1
v_gene: TRBV7-2
CDR3nt: TGTGCCAGCAGCTTAGAAGGCAGGGGGCTTATCAGCAATCAGCCCCAGCATTTT
CDR3aa: CASSLEGRGLISNQPQHF

j_gene: TRBJ2-3
len: 12
abundance: many
d_gene: .
v_gene: TRBV7-2
CDR3nt: TGTGCCAGCAGCTTTAGCTCAGATACGCAGTATTTT
CDR3aa: CASSFSSDTQYF

j_gene: TRBJ1-1
len: 12
abundance: many
d_gene: TRBD1
v_gene: TRBV30
CDR3nt: TGTGCCTGGAATCAGGGGGTTACTGAAGCTTTCTTT
CDR3aa: CAWNQGVTEAFF

j_gene: TRBJ1-5
len: 14
abundance: .
d_gene: .
v_gene: TRBV19
CDR3nt: TGTGCCAGTAGTATAGTAGGGGGACATCAGCCCCAGCATTTT
CDR3aa: CASSIVGGHQPQHF

j_gene: TRBJ2-3
len: 15
abundance: .
d_gene: TRBD2
v_gene: TRBV20-1
CDR3nt: TGCAGTGCTCTTAAAGACGGGACTAGCGCCGATACGCAGTATTTT
CDR3aa: CSALKDGTSADTQYF

j_gene: TRBJ1-6
len: 14
abundance: few
d_gene: TRBD1
v_gene: TRBV29-1
CDR3nt: TGCAGCACCCGGGACAGGGGGAAAGATTCACCCCTCCACTTT
CDR3aa: CSTRDRGKDSPLHF

j_gene: TRBJ2-7
len: 14
abundance: .
d_gene: .
v_gene: TRBV7-9
CDR3nt: TGTGCCAGCAGCCGCCTACTCGACTCCTACGAGCAGTACTTC
CDR3aa: CASSRLLDSYEQYF

j_gene: TRBJ1-1
len: 13
abundance: many
d_gene: .
v_gene: TRBV11-2
CDR3nt: TGTGCCAGCAGCTCACTCCGGGACACTGAAGCTTTCTTT
CDR3aa: CASSSLRDTEAFF

j_gene: TRBJ2-7
len: 14
abundance: .
d_gene: .
v_gene: TRBV7-6
CDR3nt: TGTGCCAGCAGCATTAACAGGGTGCCCTACGAGCAGTACTTC
CDR3aa: CASSINRVPYEQYF

j_gene: TRBJ2-1
len: 12
abundance: few
d_gene: .
v_gene: TRBV29-1
CDR3nt: TGCAGCGTTGACTTGATGGGCAATGAGCAGTTCTTC
CDR3aa: CSVDLMGNEQFF

j_gene: TRBJ2-5
len: 16
abundance: many
d_gene: TRBD2
v_gene: TRBV11-1
CDR3nt: TGTGCCAGCAGCCTACCCCGGGGGGAAGGCGCGGAGACCCAGTACTTC
CDR3aa: CASSLPRGEGAETQYF

j_gene: TRBJ2-7
len: 15
abundance: few
d_gene: TRBD2
v_gene: TRBV4-1
CDR3nt: TGCGCCAGCAGACCCACTAGCGGGAGGGGACTCGAGCAGTACTTC
CDR3aa: CASRPTSGRGLEQYF

j_gene: TRBJ2-7
len: 16
abundance: few
d_gene: TRBD2
v_gene: TRBV10-3
CDR3nt: TGTGCCATCAGTGAGGGGACTAGCGGGAGCTCCTACGAGCAGTACTTC
CDR3aa: CAISEGTSGSSYEQYF